The present entry profiles one T cell receptor (beta chain) with its context. Only in-frame clones appear in the TCRdb table, and some are missing; sequencing was by immunoSEQ multiplex PCR. The table records 90,000 to 150,000 clones, more than 85% of them present only once. CDR1 is MDHEN, CDR2 SYDVKM, per germline. Germline trimming cut 1 base from V and 8 bases from J; bases unmatched to any gene: 3. This CDR3 spans 13 amino acids. The sample belongs to a study of T cell responses to AZD1222 COVID-19 vaccine. This TCR was sampled from an adult in good health. V is TRBV28 and J is TRBJ1-2; 8 nucleotides align to TRBD1. The sample in question was peripheral blood, obtained on day 0 of AZD1222 vaccination. The CDR3 DNA is TGTGCCAGCAGTTTATACAGGGGGTTGGGCTACACCTTC. Translated: CASSLYRGLGYTF.